This T cell receptor beta chain was recorded in a study of molecular identifiers for immune sequencing clone quantification. V lost 0 bases to trimming and J lost 1 base, with 11 bases between them. CDR3 length: 16 amino acids. Germline V gene data show CDR1 as PRHDT and CDR2 as FYEKMQ (reference sequence). Via MiXCR, TCRdb re-called the PCR reads, giving one row per CDR3 protein. The sample consists of 79,000 or so distinct CDR3 sequences, about 23% of them appearing once. This clonotype was counted ten times or more. The sequencing input was naive CD8+ T cells from blood, with Jurkat cell RNA spiked in. Subset indicated: FACS-sorted CD8+CD4-CCR7+CD45RA+ naive T cells. The chain combines TRBV13 with TRBJ2-3; D uncertain. The clonotype was recovered from a human donor in good health. Some libraries in this study had Jurkat cell RNA spiked in. The CDR3 nucleotides read TGTGCCAGCAGCTTAGGTCCGAATCTCCGCACAGATACGCAGTATTTT. This codes for CASSLGPNLRTDTQYF.